The clone carrying this TCR beta chain was found once. The source of the sample is a study of blood T cell repertoires in COVID-19. Overall study: Acute and convalescent COVID-19 samples came from the United States, Italy and Spain. The analysed material was cDNA or gDNA that came from T cells, B-cell-depleted T cells, or PBMCs.

Germline-derived CDR1 and CDR2 are MNHEY and SVGAGI. CDR3 length: 13 residues. The junction had 5 bases not matched to a gene; V was cut back by 4 bases and J by 6 bases. Authors' data handling: By means of reference gene primer amplification, nucleated cell counts were estimated. Assay used: immunoSEQ multiplex PCR; TCRdb lists only in-frame clones, some missing. D and trimming come from the DNA, and the V and J calls and clone size come from that table. Among roughly 69,000 clones listed, 88% were seen once. This clonotype originated in a human donor in a cohort sampled during active COVID-19. This sequence joins TRBV6-5 and TRBJ1-2; 7 bases agree with TRBD1. Sequencing was done on a sample of peripheral blood. The CDR3 sequence is CASSWDRKDGYTF. The DNA of the CDR3 is TGTGCCAGCAGTTGGGACAGAAAGGATGGCTACACCTTC.